The text below deals with one TCR beta chain. Its antigen has not been determined. The sample holds no much larger clone one base away, and base qualities are not on file. The record originates from a study of CD8+ T cells in alopecia areata (dated by TCRdb to between 2018 and 2020). For the study in its entirety: Treated patients were enrolled in an open-label pilot trial of oral tofacitinib, 5 to 10 mg twice daily, for moderate-to-severe alopecia areata. Patients stayed on tofacitinib for 6 to 18 months and then had 6 months of follow-up off drug so that delayed response and recurrence could be assessed. The study used high-throughput TCRbeta sequencing to examine T cell clonal expansion in alopecia areata, in both the C3H/HeJ mouse model and human patients. Scalp tissue and sorted CD4+ and CD8+ peripheral blood T cells from patchy and totalis/universalis alopecia areata patients and from healthy controls were covered by human TCRbeta sequencing. Biopsies were taken from tofacitinib-treated patients at baseline and at 4 and 24 weeks of treatment, and a later scalp biopsy was taken in several of the tofacitinib-treated patients. Clonality in the scalp was compared among normal scalp (n=4), patchy alopecia areata scalp (n=8), and alopecia totalis/universalis scalp (n=8). RNA was obtained with the PAXgene miRNA kit for fixed scalp, the miRNeasy kit for PBMCs, and the RNeasy kit for mouse skin. TCRbeta CDR3 regions were amplified by immunoSEQ multiplex PCR with 35 Vbeta forward and 13 Jbeta reverse primers. What the research found in general, with its limitations: Lesional scalp, especially in alopecia totalis/universalis, showed higher clonality and more expanded CD8+ clones than normal scalp, suggesting antigenic drive. Unlike mouse skin, which is dominated by gammadelta T cells, normal human skin has resident alphabeta T cells that are also sequenced, and this complicates analysis of the scalp TCR repertoire. Shared TCR sequences between patients were less evident than in mice, which may be partly attributable to HLA diversity in the patient population.

Library preparation used the immunoSEQ multiplex PCR assay. For TCR sequencing, RNA was extracted from every sample and reverse transcribed into cDNA to serve as template. First-strand cDNA was synthesized using SuperScript III with a 2:1 mix of oligo-dT and random hexamers. A synthetic immune receptor repertoire was used to assess amplification bias, and residual bias was removed computationally. On the authors' methods: After raw reads were preprocessed to remove errors, the CDR3 was defined following IMGT conventions as running from the conserved cysteine to phenylalanine. Clonality was calculated as 1 minus Shannon entropy normalized by log2 of the number of productive unique TCRs. Whether each scalp clone was CD4 or CD8 was inferred by checking scalp TCRbeta sequences against the CD4 and CD8 repertoires from sorted blood. The immuneACCESS repertoire file appears here via TCRdb, limited to in-frame rearrangements. These files lack a portion of the clones; in checked studies, under half of the deficit traces to unresolved V genes, and the cause of the others is not known. D and trimming come from the DNA, and the V and J calls and clone size come from that table. This sample is represented by around 140,000 clones; about 47% of them were singletons. The ten largest clones capture approximately 0.99% of the sample.

According to the study, the label for this sample's time point signals: baseline before oral tofacitinib. Lesional scalp punch biopsies and peripheral blood were collected from alopecia areata patients. PBMCs were isolated by density centrifugation and stained for CD3, CD4 and CD8, after which CD4+ and CD8+ T cells were sorted on a FACSAria. Cut back by 6 bases and 10 bases, the V and J ends lie 19 bases apart. The CDR3 contains 14 residues, cysteine and phenylalanine counted. Here the CDR3 DNA is all that survives: 42 bases in frame from base 1. Taken from the germline V gene, the CDR1 and CDR2 loops are SNHLY and FYNNEI.

This receptor chain uses TRBV2 and TRBJ2-1; the best D guess is TRBD1, with 5 bases matching. The sample was CD4+ T cells sorted from blood, taken at week 0. The clonotype originates from a human donor with alopecia areata. The DNA sequence is as follows: TGTGCCAGCAGCTACACGGCCAGCCCAGGGGAGCAGTTCTTC. It is translated as CASSYTASPGEQFF.